These T cell receptor beta chains were read from a single sample in a study of cytomegalovirus exposure and HLA in healthy donors. The table came from immunoSEQ multiplex PCR; TCRdb's copy has only in-frame clones and leaves some out. The sample contains approximately 150,000 clones, over 60% of which appear only once. Sequencing was carried out using PBMCs. Every receptor here comes from a female donor in good health and CMV-seronegative. The CDR3 runs from the conserved cysteine through the conserved F or W. A D gene is named only where the DNA matches it firmly. Some rows mark clone size as missing; the rest say once, few, many or name a class of expanded clone.

d_call j_call clone_size v_call cdr3_aa cdr3_nt
- TRBJ1-5 - TRBV6-1 CASSEAGGPRPQHF TGTGCCAGCAGTGAAGCGGGAGGGCCCAGGCCCCAGCATTTT
- TRBJ1-1 - TRBV5-1 CASRKRESTFEAFF TGCGCCAGCCGCAAGCGGGAGAGTACTTTTGAAGCTTTCTTT
TRBD1 TRBJ1-1 few TRBV30 CAWSVQGDTEAFF TGTGCCTGGAGTGTTCAGGGGGACACTGAAGCTTTCTTT
TRBD1 TRBJ1-2 - TRBV10-2 CASNRQGADGYTF TGCGCCAGCAATAGACAGGGAGCGGATGGCTACACCTTC
- TRBJ2-1 - TRBV7-2 CASSSRSINEQFF TGTGCCAGCAGCTCCCGTTCTATCAATGAGCAGTTCTTC
- TRBJ1-2 - TRBV7-9 CSSTPAGGGALYGYTF TGTTCCAGCACCCCGGCGGGAGGGGGGGCCCTCTATGGCTACACCTTC
- TRBJ1-2 - TRBV30 CAWRGDSGRGGYTF TGTGCCTGGAGAGGGGACTCCGGGCGGGGCGGCTACACCTTC
- TRBJ2-1 - TRBV10-2 CASRRRNEQFF TGCGCCAGCAGGAGGAGGAATGAGCAGTTCTTC
TRBD2 TRBJ2-1 few TRBV5-4 CASSSGWRGSGTGEQFF TGTGCCAGCAGCTCGGGATGGCGCGGGAGTGGTACGGGTGAGCAGTTCTTC
- TRBJ2-3 - TRBV4-1 CASSQAGLGTDTQYF TGCGCCAGCAGCCAAGCGGGGTTGGGCACAGATACGCAGTATTTT
- TRBJ2-2 few TRBV30 CARTETGSGELFF TGTGCCCGGACCGAGACAGGATCCGGGGAGCTGTTTTTT
- TRBJ1-3 once TRBV28 CASSLPGEAARRNTIYF TGTGCCAGCAGTTTACCCGGGGAGGCGGCGCGTAGAAACACCATATATTTT
- TRBJ2-2 - TRBV19 CASSPRTALTGELFF TGTGCCAGTAGTCCCCGGACAGCGCTCACCGGGGAGCTGTTTTTT
- TRBJ1-3 few TRBV4-1 CASSQEGSGGWSGNTIYF TGCGCCAGCAGCCAAGAGGGGTCGGGGGGTTGGTCTGGAAACACCATATATTTT
- TRBJ2-2 - TRBV7-3 CASSFSPSANTGELFF TGTGCCAGCAGCTTCAGTCCTAGCGCTAACACCGGGGAGCTGTTTTTT
- TRBJ1-3 - TRBV5-8 CASSREAELSGNTIYF TGTGCCAGCAGCAGGGAGGCAGAACTCTCTGGAAACACCATATATTTT
- TRBJ1-1 - TRBV13 CASSLGGGREAFF TGTGCCAGCAGCTTAGGGGGGGGGCGTGAAGCTTTCTTT
TRBD2 TRBJ2-1 - TRBV7-2 CASSLAPTAGAHNEQFF TGTGCCAGCAGCTTAGCCCCCACAGCGGGGGCCCACAATGAGCAGTTCTTC
TRBD2 TRBJ2-1 - TRBV4-1 CASSPTPLADSYNEQFF TGCGCCAGCAGCCCGACTCCACTAGCGGACTCCTACAATGAGCAGTTCTTC
- TRBJ1-4 - TRBV12-5 CASGLGREKLFF TGTGCTAGTGGTTTGGGGAGGGAAAAACTGTTTTTT
- TRBJ1-1 few TRBV10-1 CASSDGGVNTEAFF TGCGCCAGCAGTGATGGAGGGGTGAACACTGAAGCTTTCTTT
- TRBJ1-5 - TRBV21-1 CARPGQGSNSLQPQHF TGTGCCAGACCGGGACAGGGTAGCAATAGTCTTCAGCCCCAGCATTTT
- TRBJ2-2 - TRBV29-1 CSVDDGVSNTGELFF TGCAGCGTTGACGACGGGGTTTCTAACACCGGGGAGCTGTTTTTT
- TRBJ1-4 - TRBV10-3 CAISDPGGNEKLFF TGTGCCATCAGTGATCCAGGAGGGAATGAAAAACTGTTTTTT
- TRBJ2-7 few TRBV4-2 CASSQDVASATSYEQYF TGTGCCAGCAGCCAAGATGTAGCGTCTGCGACGTCCTACGAGCAGTACTTC
- TRBJ1-4 - TRBV19 CASSSQGGGGEKLFF TGTGCCAGTAGTTCTCAAGGGGGGGGAGGTGAAAAACTGTTTTTT
- TRBJ1-2 few TRBV6-6 CASSPGSNYGYTF TGTGCCAGCAGCCCGGGGAGTAACTATGGCTACACCTTC
- TRBJ2-5 - TRBV5-4 CASSQSIAETGEQYF TGTGCCAGCAGCCAGAGCATAGCGGAAACAGGGGAGCAGTACTTC
- TRBJ1-1 - TRBV14 CASSPLQGAEAFF TGTGCCAGCAGCCCGCTTCAGGGCGCTGAAGCTTTCTTT
TRBD1 TRBJ2-5 - TRBV15 CATMPTGGRGRETQYF TGTGCCACCATGCCAACAGGGGGCCGGGGACGGGAGACCCAGTACTTC
TRBD2 TRBJ2-7 once TRBV4-1 CASSQEVAGGSYEQYF TGCGCCAGTAGCCAAGAGGTAGCGGGGGGATCCTACGAGCAGTACTTC
- TRBJ1-2 - TRBV19 CASTTEPYYGYTF TGTGCCAGTACAACAGAGCCTTACTATGGCTACACCTTC
TRBD1 TRBJ1-5 - TRBV7-9 CASSSVDRDSNQPQHF TGTGCCAGCAGCTCCGTGGACAGGGACAGCAATCAGCCCCAGCATTTT
TRBD1 TRBJ1-6 - TRBV23-1 CASSQFPPDRVGSPLHF TGCGCCAGCAGTCAATTTCCCCCGGACAGGGTGGGATCACCCCTCCACTTT
- TRBJ1-1 - TRBV28 CASSLNARVLKGAFF TGTGCCAGCAGTTTAAACGCGCGGGTCTTAAAGGGAGCTTTCTTT
- TRBJ1-2 - TRBV19 CASSLRRTANYGYTF TGTGCCAGCAGTCTCAGACGGACAGCCAACTATGGCTACACCTTC
- TRBJ1-1 once TRBV5-6 CASSLNTLNTEAFF TGTGCCAGCAGCTTGAACACACTGAACACTGAAGCTTTCTTT
TRBD2 TRBJ2-7 - TRBV2 CASSERTSGAIGQYF TGTGCCAGCAGTGAAAGGACTAGCGGGGCTATAGGGCAGTACTTC
- TRBJ2-1 - TRBV7-3 CASSPESRGSYNEQFF TGTGCCAGCAGCCCCGAATCCAGGGGCTCCTACAATGAGCAGTTCTTC
TRBD1 TRBJ2-2 - TRBV5-1 CASSLTGTGDTGELFF TGCGCCAGCAGCCTAACCGGGACAGGGGACACCGGGGAGCTGTTTTTT
- TRBJ2-7 - TRBV30 CAWSVSLGLTGEQYF TGTGCCTGGAGTGTAAGTCTAGGTTTAACGGGGGAGCAGTACTTC
- TRBJ2-7 - TRBV18 CASSPDLRSGQYF TGTGCCAGCTCACCCGATTTGAGGTCGGGGCAGTACTTC
TRBD2 TRBJ2-3 - TRBV4-2 CASSQPEKAGELGTDTQYF TGTGCCAGCAGCCAACCAGAAAAAGCGGGGGAACTTGGCACAGATACGCAGTATTTT
- TRBJ2-7 - TRBV9 CASSVEVGGYEQYF TGTGCCAGCAGCGTAGAGGTGGGGGGATACGAGCAGTACTTC
TRBD1 TRBJ2-1 - TRBV7-2 CASSHPDRFNEQFF TGTGCCAGCAGCCATCCGGACAGGTTCAATGAGCAGTTCTTC
- TRBJ2-1 - TRBV27 CASSLSQGEQFF TGTGCCAGCAGTTTATCACAGGGTGAGCAGTTCTTC
TRBD2 TRBJ2-5 - TRBV9 CASNRLAGGGETQYF TGTGCCAGCAACAGGCTAGCGGGAGGGGGGGAGACCCAGTACTTC
TRBD1 TRBJ1-1 - TRBV6-6 CASQRQGASEAFF TGTGCCAGCCAAAGGCAGGGGGCCTCTGAAGCTTTCTTT
- TRBJ1-4 - TRBV5-3 CARSFSYEKLFF TGTGCCAGAAGCTTCAGTTACGAAAAACTGTTTTTT